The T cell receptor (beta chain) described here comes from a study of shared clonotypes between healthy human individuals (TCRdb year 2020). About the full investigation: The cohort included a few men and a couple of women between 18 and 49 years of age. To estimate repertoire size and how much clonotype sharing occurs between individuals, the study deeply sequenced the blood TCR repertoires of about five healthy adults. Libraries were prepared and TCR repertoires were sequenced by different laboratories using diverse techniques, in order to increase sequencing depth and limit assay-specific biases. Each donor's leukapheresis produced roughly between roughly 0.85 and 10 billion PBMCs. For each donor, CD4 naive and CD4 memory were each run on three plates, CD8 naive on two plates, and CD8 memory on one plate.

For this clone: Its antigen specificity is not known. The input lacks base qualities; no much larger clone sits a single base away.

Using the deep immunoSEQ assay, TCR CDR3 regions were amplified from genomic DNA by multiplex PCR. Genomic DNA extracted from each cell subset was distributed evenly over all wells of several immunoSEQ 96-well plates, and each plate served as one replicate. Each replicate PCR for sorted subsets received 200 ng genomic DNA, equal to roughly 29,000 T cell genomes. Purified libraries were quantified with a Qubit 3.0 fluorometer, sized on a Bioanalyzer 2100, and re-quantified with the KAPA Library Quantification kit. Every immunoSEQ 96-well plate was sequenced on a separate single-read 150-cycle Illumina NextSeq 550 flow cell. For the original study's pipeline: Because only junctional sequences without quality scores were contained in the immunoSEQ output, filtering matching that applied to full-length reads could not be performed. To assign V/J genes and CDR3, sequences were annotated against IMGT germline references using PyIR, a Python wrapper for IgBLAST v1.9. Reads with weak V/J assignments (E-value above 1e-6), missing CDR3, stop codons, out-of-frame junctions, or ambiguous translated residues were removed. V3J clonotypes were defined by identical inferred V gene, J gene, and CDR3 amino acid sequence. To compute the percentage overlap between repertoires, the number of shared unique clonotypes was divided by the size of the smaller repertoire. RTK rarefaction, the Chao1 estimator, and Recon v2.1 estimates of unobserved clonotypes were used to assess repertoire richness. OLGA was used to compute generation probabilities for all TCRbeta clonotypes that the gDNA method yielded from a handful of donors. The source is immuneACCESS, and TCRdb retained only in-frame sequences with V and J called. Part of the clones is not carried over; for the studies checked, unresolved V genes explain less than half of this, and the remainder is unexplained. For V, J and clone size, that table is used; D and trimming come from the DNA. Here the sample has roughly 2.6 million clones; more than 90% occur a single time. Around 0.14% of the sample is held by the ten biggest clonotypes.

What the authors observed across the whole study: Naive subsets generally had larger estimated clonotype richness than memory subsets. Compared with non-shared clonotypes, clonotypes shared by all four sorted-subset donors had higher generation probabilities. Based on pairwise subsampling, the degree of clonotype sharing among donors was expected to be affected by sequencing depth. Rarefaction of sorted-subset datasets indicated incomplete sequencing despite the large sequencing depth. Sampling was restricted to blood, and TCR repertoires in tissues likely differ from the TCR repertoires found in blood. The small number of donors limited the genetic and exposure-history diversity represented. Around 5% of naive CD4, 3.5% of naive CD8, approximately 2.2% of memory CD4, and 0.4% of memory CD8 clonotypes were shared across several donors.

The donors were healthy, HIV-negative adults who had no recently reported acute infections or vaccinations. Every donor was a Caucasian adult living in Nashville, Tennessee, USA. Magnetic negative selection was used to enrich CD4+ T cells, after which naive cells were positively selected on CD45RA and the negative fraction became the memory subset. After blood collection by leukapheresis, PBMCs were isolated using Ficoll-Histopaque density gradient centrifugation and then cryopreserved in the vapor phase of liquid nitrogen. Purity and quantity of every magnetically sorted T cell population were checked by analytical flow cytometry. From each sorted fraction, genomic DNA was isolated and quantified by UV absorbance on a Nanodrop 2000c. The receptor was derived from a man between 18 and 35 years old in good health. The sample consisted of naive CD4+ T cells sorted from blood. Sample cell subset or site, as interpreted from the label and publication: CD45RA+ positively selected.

The CDR3 amino acid sequence is: CASNRQNPGTDTQYF. The sequence in DNA is TGTGCCAGCAACCGGCAGAATCCCGGCACAGATACGCAGTATTTT. The rearrangement combines TRBV6-6 with TRBJ2-3; no D gene can be assigned with confidence. Inclusive of the bounding cysteine and phenylalanine, the CDR3 is 15 residues long. Here the CDR3 DNA is all that survives: 45 bases in frame from base 1. Deletion took 7 bases off V and 1 base off J, with a span of 15 bases between the germline ends. CDR1 is given as MNHNY and CDR2 as SVGAGI, both from the germline V gene (reference sequence).